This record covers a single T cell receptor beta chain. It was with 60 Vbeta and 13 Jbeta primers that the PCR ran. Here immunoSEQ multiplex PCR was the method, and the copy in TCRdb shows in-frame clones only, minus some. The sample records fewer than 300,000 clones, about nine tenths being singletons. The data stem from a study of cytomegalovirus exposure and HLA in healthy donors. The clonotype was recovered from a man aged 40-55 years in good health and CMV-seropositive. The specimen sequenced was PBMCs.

The DNA of the CDR3 is TGTGCCAGCAGAGGTACCAGGCTCATGAACACTGAAGCTTTCTTT. As protein: CASRGTRLMNTEAFF. The rearrangement uses TRBV6-5 and TRBJ1-1; D call uncertain. V lost 6 bases to trimming and J lost 0 bases, with 14 bases between them. Germline V gene data show CDR1 as MNHEY and CDR2 as SVGAGI. The CDR3 sequence is 15 residues long.